The sequence of this TCR beta chain was determined in a study of identical twins. Template switching (which added a universal primer site) was used, and cDNA carried unique molecular identifiers. TCRdb processed the 5' RACE reads anew with MiXCR; each CDR3 protein has one entry. The repertoire holds 550,000 to 700,000 distinct CDR3 sequences, approximately 10% seen once, with 3% in the top ten. This clonotype occurred many times. What it binds is unknown. The V gene end was trimmed by 4 bases and the J gene end by 2 bases; junction bases not matched to a gene: 7. Germline CDR1 is SGHRS and CDR2 is YFSETQ. The CDR3 has 15 residues. The study's findings and limits: A cross-sectional statistical analysis, not follow-up of the same donors, supported the conclusions. Twins shared out-of-frame alpha sequences with excess low generation probability. Invariant T cells like MAIT and iNKT could partly confound the zero-insertion analyses.

These data also featured in a second study, about yellow fever vaccine responses in identical twins.

The origin of this receptor is a woman between 18 and 30 years old in good health. Sequences were obtained from PBMCs. The chain couples TRBV5-1 to TRBJ2-5; TRBD2 matches 8 bases. The CDR3 reads CASSTSGGIQETQYF. The CDR3 coding sequence is TGCGCCAGCAGCACCAGCGGGGGAATACAAGAGACCCAGTACTTC.